This T cell receptor beta chain came from a study of human T cells and chemical hapten exposure (dated by TCRdb to 2020 to 2022). For the study in its entirety: For sensitization, 2% DPC in acetone was applied to a roughly 2 cm by roughly 2 cm area of upper inner arm skin. Throughout the roughly 25-week study period, patients were also given weekly therapeutic DPC doses on the scalp. Patch testing was done on the upper back using Finn chambers containing 0.01% DPC, and results were scored after 6 days according to International Contact Dermatitis Research Group standards. Alopecia areata with under or over 50% scalp involvement, alopecia totalis and alopecia universalis were represented in the patient cohort, which was mostly female. Libraries were pooled for sequencing, and per-sample TCR yields varied mainly because of small differences in library volumes within the pool. In alopecia patients, the study followed how the peripheral blood TCR repertoire changed in vivo over primary and secondary sensitization to diphenylcyclopropenone (DPC), a hapten. Blood was sampled from patients pre-sensitization (week 0) and at 2, 6 and about 24 weeks after DPC sensitization. Blood for TCR sequencing was provided by twenty-nine alopecia patients at one to four time points (pre-sensitization, 2, 6 and 24 weeks). What the research found in general, with its limitations: Expanded TCRs formed significantly more large CDR3 similarity clusters than pre-sensitization or healthy control sets, consistent with antigen-driven responses. Repeated subsampling changed both the strength of the expansion versus patch-test correlation and the threshold at which the correlation became significant. Because every patient had alopecia, a presumed autoimmune disease, the patients' immune response might differ from that of healthy individuals. No change with DPC sensitization was found in the number of TCRs above 1 in 1000 frequency, and no evidence of global repertoire structure alterations was found. A positive correlation was found between the number of PT1 expanded TCRs and patch test score, with significance reached at thresholds 8, 16 and 32 but not 4.

Read against the paper, the sample's time point label means: pre-sensitization, week 0. The intended sense of this specimen's treatment or condition label: therapeutic diphenylcyclopropenone sensitization with weekly scalp DPC. At each patch-test visit, blood was drawn before the patch test was applied. Eligible patients were aged 18 to 70, diagnosed with alopecia, deemed suitable for DPC therapy, and excluded if pregnant. Total RNA was isolated from unfractionated whole blood collected in Tempus Blood RNA tubes. This clonotype has a handful of counts. No cognate antigen has been identified for it. No base quality values were provided; no much bigger clone lies one nucleotide off. Between the V and J ends, shortened by 4 bases and 5 bases respectively, the junction contains 12 bases. Its CDR3 holds 14 amino acids, cysteine through phenylalanine. Left in the record is the CDR3 DNA by itself, 42 bases read in frame from the first base. Looking up the germline V gene yields CDR1 SGHVS and CDR2 FNYEAQ.

Libraries were built with RACE. The listed sequencing device is NextSeq 500. During library preparation, unique molecular identifiers were attached to individual cDNA molecules so that TCRs could be counted in a quantitative, reproducible way. Each blood RNA sample was used to sequence both TCR alpha and TCR beta chains. Per the authors' processing: The median number of TCRs per sample was over 95,000, ranging from about 20,000 to 690,600. The Decombinator software suite was used to annotate the V, J and CDR3 of the TCR reads. For the PS versus PT1 abundance plots, all samples were subsampled to the same number of TCRs (28,000). Expanded TCRs were defined as absent before sensitization and observed at least eight times at the 2-week time point. The raw public reads went through TCRdb reprocessing: fastp at Q25, MiXCR clone calling, in-frame beta chains kept. Each CDR3 protein gets just one entry, which takes the most common genes and DNA from the rows behind it. The authors' filters were not applied to this entry. In this sample the table shows around 57,000 distinct CDR3 sequences, 11% of which occur a single time. The ten top clones hold almost 4% of the sample.

The origin of this receptor is a woman aged 40 to 49 with alopecia areata. Some clones in this sample may be carry-over from other donors' samples. The chain uses TRBV7-6 and TRBJ2-1; the D gene remains uncertain. Source: whole blood, taken in connection with sensitization to the hapten diphenylcyclopropenone (DPC). The CDR3 here reads CASSSRGLHNEQFF. DNA sequence: TGTGCCAGCAGCTCCAGAGGTCTGCACAATGAGCAGTTCTTC. With the rest looked up from the reference TRBV7-6 and TRBJ2-1 genes rather than sequenced, the full variable domain is GAGVSQSPRYKVTKRGQDVALRCDPISGHVSLYWYRQALGQGPEFLTYFNYEAQQDKSGLPNDRFSAERPEGSISTLTIQRTEQRDSAMYRCASSSRGLHNEQFFGPGTRLTVL.